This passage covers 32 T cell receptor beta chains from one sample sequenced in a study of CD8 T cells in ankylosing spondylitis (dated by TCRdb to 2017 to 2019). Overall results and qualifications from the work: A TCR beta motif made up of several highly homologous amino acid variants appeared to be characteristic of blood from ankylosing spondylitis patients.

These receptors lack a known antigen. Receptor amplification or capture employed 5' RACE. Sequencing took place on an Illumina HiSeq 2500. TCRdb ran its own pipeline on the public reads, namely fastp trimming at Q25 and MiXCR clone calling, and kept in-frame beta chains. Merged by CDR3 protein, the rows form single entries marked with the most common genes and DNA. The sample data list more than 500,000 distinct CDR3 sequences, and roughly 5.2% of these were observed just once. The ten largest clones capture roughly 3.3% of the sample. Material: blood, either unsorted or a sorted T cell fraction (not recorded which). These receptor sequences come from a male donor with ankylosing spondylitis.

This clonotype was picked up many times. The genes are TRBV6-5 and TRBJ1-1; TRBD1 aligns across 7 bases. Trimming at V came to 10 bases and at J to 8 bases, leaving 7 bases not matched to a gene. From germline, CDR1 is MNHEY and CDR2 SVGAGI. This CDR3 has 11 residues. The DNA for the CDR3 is TGTGCCACCACAACGACAGGGGAAGCTTTCTTT. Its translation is CATTTTGEAFF.

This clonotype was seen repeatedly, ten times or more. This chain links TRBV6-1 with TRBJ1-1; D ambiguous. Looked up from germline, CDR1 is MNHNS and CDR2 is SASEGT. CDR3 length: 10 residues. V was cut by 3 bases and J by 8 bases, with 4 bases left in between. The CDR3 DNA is TGTGCCAGCAGTGACCCCGAAGCTTTCTTT. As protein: CASSDPEAFF.

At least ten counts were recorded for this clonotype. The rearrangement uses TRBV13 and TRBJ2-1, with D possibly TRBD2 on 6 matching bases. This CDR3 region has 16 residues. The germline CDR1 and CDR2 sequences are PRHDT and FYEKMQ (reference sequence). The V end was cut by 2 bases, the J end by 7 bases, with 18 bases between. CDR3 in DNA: TGTGCCAGCAGCTTACCCGCCGGAGTAGCGGATAATGAGCAGTTCTTC. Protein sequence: CASSLPAGVADNEQFF.

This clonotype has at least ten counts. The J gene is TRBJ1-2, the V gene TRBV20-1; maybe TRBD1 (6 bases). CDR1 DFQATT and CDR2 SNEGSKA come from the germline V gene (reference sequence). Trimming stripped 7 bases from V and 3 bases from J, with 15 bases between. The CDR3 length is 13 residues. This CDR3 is CSVKGGADYGYTF. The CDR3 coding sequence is TGCAGTGTTAAGGGGGGCGCAGACTATGGCTACACCTTC.

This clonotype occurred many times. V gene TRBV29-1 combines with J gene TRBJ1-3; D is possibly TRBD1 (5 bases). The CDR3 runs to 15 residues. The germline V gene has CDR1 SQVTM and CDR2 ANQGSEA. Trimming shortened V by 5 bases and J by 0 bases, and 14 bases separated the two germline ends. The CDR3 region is CSVPPGLISGNTIYF. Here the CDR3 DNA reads TGCAGCGTTCCTCCGGGACTAATCTCTGGAAACACCATATATTTT.

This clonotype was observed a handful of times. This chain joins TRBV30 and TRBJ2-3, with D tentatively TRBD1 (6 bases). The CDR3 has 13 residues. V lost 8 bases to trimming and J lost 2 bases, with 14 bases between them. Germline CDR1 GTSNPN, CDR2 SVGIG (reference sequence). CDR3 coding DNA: TGTGCCGGAACAGGGAAGGCCACAGATACGCAGTATTTT. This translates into CAGTGKATDTQYF.

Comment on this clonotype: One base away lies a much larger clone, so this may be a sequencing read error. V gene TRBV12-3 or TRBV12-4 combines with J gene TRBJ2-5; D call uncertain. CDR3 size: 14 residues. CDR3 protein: CASSLVLPAENQYF. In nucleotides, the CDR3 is TGTGCCAGCAGTTTAGTATTACCGGCAGAGAACCAGTACTTC.

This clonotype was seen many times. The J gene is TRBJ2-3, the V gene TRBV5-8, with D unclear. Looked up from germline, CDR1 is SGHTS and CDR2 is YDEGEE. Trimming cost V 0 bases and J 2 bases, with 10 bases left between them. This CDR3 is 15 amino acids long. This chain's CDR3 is CASSLAYSTTDTQYF. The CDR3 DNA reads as TGTGCCAGCAGCTTGGCCTATTCGACCACAGATACGCAGTATTTT.

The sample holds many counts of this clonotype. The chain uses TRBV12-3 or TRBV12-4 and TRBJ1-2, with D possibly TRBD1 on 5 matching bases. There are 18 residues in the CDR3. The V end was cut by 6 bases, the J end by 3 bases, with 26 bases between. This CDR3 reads CASSNNGGLQRGHYGYTF. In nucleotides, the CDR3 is TGTGCCAGCAGCAACAATGGTGGCCTTCAAAGGGGCCACTATGGCTACACCTTC.

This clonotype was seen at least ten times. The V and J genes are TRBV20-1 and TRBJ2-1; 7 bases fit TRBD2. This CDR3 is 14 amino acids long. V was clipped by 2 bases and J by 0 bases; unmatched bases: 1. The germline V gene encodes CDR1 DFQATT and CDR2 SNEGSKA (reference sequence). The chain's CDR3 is CSARPGGSYNEQFF. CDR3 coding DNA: TGCAGTGCTAGACCGGGAGGCTCCTACAATGAGCAGTTCTTC.

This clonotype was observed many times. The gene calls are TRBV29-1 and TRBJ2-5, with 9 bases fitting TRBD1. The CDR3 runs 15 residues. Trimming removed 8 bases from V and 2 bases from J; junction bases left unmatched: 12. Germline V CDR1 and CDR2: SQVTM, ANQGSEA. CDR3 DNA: TGCAGCCTTACAGGGGGCCAGGACCTTCAAGAGACCCAGTACTTC. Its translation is CSLTGGQDLQETQYF. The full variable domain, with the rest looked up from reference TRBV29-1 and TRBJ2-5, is SAVISQKPSRDICQRGTSLTIQCQVDSQVTMMFWYRQQPGQSLTLIATANQGSEATYESGFVIDKFPISRPNLTFSTLTVSNMSPEDSSIYLCSLTGGQDLQETQYFGPGTRLLVL.

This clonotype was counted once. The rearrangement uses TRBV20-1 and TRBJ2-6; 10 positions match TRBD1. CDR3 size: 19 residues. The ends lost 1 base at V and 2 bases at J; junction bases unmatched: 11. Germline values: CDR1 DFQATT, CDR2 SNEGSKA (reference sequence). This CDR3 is CSARGDRDRGGTGANVLTF. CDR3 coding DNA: TGCAGTGCTAGAGGGGACCGGGACAGGGGTGGAACTGGGGCCAACGTCCTGACTTTC.

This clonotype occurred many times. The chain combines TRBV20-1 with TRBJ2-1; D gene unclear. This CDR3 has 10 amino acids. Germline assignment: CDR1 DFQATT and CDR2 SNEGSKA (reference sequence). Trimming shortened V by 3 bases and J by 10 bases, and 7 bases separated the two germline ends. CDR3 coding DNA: TGCAGTGCTAGCAGCACGGAGCAGTTCTTC. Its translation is CSASSTEQFF.

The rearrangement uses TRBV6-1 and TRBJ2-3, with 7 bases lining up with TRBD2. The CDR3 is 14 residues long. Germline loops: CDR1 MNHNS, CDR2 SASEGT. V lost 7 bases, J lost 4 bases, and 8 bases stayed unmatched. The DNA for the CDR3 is TGTGCCAGCACCCTAGGGGCGGGGGCAGATACGCAGTATTTT. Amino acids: CASTLGAGADTQYF.

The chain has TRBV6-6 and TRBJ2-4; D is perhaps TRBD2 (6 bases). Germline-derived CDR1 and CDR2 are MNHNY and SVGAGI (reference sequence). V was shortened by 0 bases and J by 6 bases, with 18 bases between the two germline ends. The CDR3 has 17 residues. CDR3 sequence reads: CASSYSDSVIGRNIQYF. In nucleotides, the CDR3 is TGTGCCAGCAGTTACTCGGATTCCGTGATCGGGAGAAACATTCAGTACTTC.

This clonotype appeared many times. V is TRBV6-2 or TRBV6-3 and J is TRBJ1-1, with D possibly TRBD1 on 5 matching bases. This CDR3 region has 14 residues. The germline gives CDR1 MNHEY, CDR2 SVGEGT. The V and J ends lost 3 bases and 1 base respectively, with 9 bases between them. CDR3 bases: TGTGCCAGCAGTTATCGCAGGGCGAACACTGAAGCTTTCTTT. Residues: CASSYRRANTEAFF.

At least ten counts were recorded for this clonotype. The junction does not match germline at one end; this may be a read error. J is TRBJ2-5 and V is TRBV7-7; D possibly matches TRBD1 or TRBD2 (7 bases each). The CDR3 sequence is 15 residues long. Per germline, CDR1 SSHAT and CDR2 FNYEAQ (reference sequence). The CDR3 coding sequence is TGTGCTAGCAGCCCCCCAGGGGGGGCATGGGAGACCCAGTACTTC. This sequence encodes CASSPPGGAWETQYF.

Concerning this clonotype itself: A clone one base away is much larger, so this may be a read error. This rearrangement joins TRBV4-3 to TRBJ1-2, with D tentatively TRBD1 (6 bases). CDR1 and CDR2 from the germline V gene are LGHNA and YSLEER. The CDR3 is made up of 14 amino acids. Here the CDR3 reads CATSLRGTNYGYTF. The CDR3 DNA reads TGCGCCACCAGCCTCAGGGGTACTAACTATGGCTACACCTTC.

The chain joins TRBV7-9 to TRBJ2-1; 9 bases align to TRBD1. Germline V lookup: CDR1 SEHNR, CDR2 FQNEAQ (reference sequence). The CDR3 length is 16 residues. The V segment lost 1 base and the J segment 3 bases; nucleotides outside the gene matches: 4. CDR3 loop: CASSLVGQGIYNEQFF. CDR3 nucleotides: TGTGCCAGCAGCTTAGTTGGACAGGGGATCTACAATGAGCAGTTCTTC.

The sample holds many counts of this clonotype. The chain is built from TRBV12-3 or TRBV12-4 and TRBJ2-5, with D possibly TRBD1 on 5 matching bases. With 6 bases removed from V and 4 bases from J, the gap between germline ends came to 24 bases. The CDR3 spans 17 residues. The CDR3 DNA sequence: TGTGCCAGCAGCGTCGGTTGGGGCTCCTCCTCGGGAGAGACCCAGTACTTC. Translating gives CASSVGWGSSSGETQYF.

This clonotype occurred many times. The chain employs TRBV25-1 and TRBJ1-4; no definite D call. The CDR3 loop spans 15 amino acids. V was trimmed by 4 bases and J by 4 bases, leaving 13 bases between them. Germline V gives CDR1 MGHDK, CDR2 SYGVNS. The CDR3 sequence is CASSALHSRNEKLFF. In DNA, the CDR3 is TGTGCCAGCAGTGCGTTACACTCCCGTAATGAAAAACTGTTTTTT. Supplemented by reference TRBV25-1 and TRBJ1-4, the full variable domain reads EADIYQTPRYLVIGTGKKITLECSQTMGHDKMYWYQQDPGMELHLIHYSYGVNSTEKGDLSSESTVSRIRTEHFPLTLESARPSHTSQYLCASSALHSRNEKLFFGSGTQLSVL.

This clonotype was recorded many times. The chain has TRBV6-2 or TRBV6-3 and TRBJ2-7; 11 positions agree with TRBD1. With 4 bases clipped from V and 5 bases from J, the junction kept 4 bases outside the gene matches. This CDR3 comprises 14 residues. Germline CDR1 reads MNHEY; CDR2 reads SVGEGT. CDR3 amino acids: CASSWTGGLHEQYF. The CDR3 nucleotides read TGTGCCAGCAGTTGGACAGGGGGCCTACACGAGCAGTACTTC.

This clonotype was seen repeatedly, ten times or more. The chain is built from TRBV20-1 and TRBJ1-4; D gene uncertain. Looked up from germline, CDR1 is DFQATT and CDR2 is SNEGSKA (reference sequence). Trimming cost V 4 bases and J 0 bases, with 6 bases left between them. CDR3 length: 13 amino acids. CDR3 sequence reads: CSATRTTNEKLFF. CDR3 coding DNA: TGCAGTGCTACCAGAACAACTAATGAAAAACTGTTTTTT.

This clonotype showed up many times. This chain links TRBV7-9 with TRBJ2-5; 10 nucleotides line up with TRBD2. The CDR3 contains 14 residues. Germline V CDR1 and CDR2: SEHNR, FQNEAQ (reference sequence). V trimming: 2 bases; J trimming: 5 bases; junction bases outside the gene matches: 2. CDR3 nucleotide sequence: TGTGCCAGCAGCTTAAGCGGGGGGGCTGAGACCCAGTACTTC. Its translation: CASSLSGGAETQYF.

The DNA for the CDR3 is TGCGCCAGCAGCGGGACAGGGGTTAATGAAAAACTGTTTTTT. It translates to CASSGTGVNEKLFF. The V call is TRBV5-1, the J call TRBJ1-4, with 10 bases matching TRBD1. This CDR3 is built from 14 residues. V lost 4 bases to trimming and J lost 4 bases; unmatched junction nucleotides: 1. Germline loops: CDR1 SGHRS, CDR2 YFSETQ.

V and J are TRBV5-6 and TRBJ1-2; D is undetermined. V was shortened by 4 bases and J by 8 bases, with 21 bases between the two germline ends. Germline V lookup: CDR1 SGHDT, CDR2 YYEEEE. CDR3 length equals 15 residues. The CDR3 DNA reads TGTGCCAGCAGCCCCGGGCCCGACTGCCTGGAGGGCTACACCTTC. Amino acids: CASSPGPDCLEGYTF.

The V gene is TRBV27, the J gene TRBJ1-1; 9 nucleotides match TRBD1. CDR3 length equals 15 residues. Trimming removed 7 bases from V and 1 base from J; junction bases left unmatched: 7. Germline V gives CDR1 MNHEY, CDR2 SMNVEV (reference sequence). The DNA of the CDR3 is TGTGCCAGCAATCTTATGGACAGGGGGAACACTGAAGCTTTCTTT. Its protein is CASNLMDRGNTEAFF.

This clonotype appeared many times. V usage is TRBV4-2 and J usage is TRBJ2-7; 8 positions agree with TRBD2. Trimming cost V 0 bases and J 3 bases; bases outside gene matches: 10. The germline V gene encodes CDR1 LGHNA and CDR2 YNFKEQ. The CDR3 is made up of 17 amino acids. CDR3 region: CASSQEEKAGGGYEQYF. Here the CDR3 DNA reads TGTGCCAGCAGCCAAGAAGAAAAGGCGGGAGGAGGCTACGAGCAGTACTTC.

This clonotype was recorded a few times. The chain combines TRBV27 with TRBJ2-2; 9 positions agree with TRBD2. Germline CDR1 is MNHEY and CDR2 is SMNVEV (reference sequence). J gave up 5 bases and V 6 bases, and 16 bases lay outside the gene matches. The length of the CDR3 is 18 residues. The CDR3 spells CASSAGQISGSVTGELFF. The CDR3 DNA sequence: TGTGCCAGCAGCGCCGGACAGATTAGCGGGAGCGTGACCGGGGAGCTGTTTTTT.

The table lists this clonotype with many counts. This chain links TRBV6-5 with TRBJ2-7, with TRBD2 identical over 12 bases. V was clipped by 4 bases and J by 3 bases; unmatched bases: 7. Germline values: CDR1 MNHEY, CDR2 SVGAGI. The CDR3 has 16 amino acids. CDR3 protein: CASSSRLAGDLYEQYF. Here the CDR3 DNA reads TGTGCCAGCAGTTCCCGACTAGCGGGGGACCTCTACGAGCAGTACTTC.

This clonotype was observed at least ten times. The CDR3 region is CASSLAAGRTDTQYF. The CDR3 DNA reads TGCGCCAGCAGCTTGGCGGCGGGGCGCACAGATACGCAGTATTTT. The chain recombines TRBV5-1 with TRBJ2-3; TRBD2 might be the D (6 bases). V dropped 0 bases and J dropped 1 base, with 9 bases sitting between them. Germline V gene sequence: CDR1 SGHRS, CDR2 YFSETQ. The CDR3 loop spans 15 amino acids.

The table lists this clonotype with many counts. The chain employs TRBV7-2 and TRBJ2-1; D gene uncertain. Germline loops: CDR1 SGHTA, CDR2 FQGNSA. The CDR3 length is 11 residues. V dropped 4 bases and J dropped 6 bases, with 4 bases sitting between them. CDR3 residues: CASSSINEQFF. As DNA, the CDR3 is TGTGCCAGCAGCTCGATCAATGAGCAGTTCTTC.